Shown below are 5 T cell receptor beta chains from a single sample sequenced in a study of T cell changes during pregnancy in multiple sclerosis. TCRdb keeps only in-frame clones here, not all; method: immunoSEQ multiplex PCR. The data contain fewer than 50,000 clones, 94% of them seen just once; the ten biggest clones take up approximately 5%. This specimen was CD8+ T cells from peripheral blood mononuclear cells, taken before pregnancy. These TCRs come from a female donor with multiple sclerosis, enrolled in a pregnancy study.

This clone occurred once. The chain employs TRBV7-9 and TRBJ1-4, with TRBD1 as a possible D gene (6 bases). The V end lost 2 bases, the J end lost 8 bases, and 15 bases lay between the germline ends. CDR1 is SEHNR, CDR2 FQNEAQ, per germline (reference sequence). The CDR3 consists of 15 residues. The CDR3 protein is CASSLSRNQGEKLFF. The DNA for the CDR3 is TGTGCCAGCAGCTTATCACGGAATCAGGGGGAAAAACTGTTTTTT.

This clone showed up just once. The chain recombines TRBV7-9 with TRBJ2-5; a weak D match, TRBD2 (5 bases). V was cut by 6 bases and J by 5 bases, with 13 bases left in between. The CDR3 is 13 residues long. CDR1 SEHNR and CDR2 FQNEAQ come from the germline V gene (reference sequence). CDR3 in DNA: TGTGCCAGCAGAACCTATGGCGGGGAGACCCAGTACTTC. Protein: CASRTYGGETQYF.

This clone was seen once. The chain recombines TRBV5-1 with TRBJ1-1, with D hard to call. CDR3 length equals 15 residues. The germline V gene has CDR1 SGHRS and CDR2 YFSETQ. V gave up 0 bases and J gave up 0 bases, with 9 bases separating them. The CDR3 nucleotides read TGCGCCAGCAGCTTGGAGGAGGGTATGAACACTGAAGCTTTCTTT. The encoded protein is CASSLEEGMNTEAFF.

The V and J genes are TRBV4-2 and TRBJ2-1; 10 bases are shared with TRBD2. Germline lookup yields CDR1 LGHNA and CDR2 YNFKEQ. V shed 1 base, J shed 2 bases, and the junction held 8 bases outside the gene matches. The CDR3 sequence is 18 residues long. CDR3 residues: CASSQVSSGRGTYNEQFF. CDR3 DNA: TGTGCCAGCAGCCAAGTTTCTAGCGGGAGAGGAACCTACAATGAGCAGTTCTTC.

CDR3 residues: CASSRKTANTEAFF. DNA for the CDR3: TGTGCCAGCAGCCGTAAGACAGCTAACACTGAAGCTTTCTTT. V is TRBV28 and J is TRBJ1-1; possibly TRBD1 for D (5 bases). Germline V gene data show CDR1 as MDHEN and CDR2 as SYDVKM. The CDR3 contains 14 residues. V gave up 6 bases and J gave up 2 bases, with 13 bases separating them. Combining the CDR3 with reference TRBV28 and TRBJ1-1 gives the whole variable domain DVKVTQSSRYLVKRTGEKVFLECVQDMDHENMFWYRQDPGLGLRLIYFSYDVKMKEKGDIPEGYSVSREKKERFSLILESASTNQTSMYLCASSRKTANTEAFFGQGTRLTVV.